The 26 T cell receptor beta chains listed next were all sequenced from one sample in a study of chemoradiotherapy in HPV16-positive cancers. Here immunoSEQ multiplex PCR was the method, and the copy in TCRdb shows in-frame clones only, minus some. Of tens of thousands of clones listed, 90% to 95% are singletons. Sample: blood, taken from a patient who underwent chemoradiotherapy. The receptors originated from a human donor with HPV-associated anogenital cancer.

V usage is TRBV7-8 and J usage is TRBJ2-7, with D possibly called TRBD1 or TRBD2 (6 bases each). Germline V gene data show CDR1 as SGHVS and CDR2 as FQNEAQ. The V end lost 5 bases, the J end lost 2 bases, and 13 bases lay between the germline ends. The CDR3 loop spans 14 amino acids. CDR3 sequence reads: CASSLFRGPYEQYF. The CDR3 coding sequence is TGTGCCAGCAGCCTTTTTCGGGGGCCCTACGAGCAGTACTTC.

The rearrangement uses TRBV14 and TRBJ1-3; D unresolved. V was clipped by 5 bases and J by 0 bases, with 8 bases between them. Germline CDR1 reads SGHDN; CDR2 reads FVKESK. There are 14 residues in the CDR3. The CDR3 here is CASSSHYSGNTIYF. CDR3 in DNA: TGTGCCAGCAGCTCGCATTACTCTGGAAACACCATATATTTT.

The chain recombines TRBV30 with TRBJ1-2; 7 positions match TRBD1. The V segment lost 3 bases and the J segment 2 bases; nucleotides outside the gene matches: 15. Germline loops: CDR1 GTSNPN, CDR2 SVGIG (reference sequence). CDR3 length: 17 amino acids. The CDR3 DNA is TGTGCCTGGAGCAACAGGGGAGGGGCACAAAGAAACTATGGCTACACCTTC. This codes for CAWSNRGGAQRNYGYTF. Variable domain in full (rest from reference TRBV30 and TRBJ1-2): SQTIHQWPATLVQPVGSPLSLECTVEGTSNPNLYWYRQAAGRGLQLLFYSVGIGQISSEVPQNLSASRPQDRQFILSSKKLLLSDSGFYLCAWSNRGGAQRNYGYTFGSGTRLTVV.

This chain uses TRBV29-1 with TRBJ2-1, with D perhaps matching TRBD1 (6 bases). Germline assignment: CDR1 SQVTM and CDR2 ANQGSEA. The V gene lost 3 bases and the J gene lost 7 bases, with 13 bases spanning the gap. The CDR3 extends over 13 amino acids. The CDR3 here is CSVEGLRGNEQFF. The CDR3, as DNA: TGCAGCGTTGAGGGCTTAAGGGGGAATGAGCAGTTCTTC.

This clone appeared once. CDR3 DNA: TGTGCCAGCAGCGGGCCCGGGGGACTAGCATCGTACGAGCAGTACTTC. This encodes CASSGPGGLASYEQYF. The chain recombines TRBV27 with TRBJ2-7; TRBD2 aligns across 9 bases. The ends lost 6 bases at V and 4 bases at J; junction bases unmatched: 13. CDR3 length: 16 amino acids. Germline V CDR1 and CDR2: MNHEY, SMNVEV (reference sequence).

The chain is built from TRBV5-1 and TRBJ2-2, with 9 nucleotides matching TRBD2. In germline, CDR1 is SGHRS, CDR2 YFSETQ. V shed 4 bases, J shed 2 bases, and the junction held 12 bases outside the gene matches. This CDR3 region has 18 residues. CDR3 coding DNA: TGCGCCAGCAGCCCCGGTAGGTTAGCGGGGGAAAACACCGGGGAGCTGTTTTTT. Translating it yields CASSPGRLAGENTGELFF.

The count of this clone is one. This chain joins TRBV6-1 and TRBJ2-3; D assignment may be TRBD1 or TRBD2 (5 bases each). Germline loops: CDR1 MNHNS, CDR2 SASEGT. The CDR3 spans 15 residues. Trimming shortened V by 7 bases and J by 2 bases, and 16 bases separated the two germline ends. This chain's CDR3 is CASTPGPTYTDTQYF. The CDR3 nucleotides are TGTGCCAGCACTCCGGGACCAACCTACACAGATACGCAGTATTTT.

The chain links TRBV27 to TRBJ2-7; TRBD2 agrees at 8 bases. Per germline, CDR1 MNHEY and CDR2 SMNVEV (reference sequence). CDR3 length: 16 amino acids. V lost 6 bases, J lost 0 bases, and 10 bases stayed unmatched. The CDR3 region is CASRRRAGVASYEQYF. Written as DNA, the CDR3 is TGTGCCAGCAGGCGACGAGCGGGGGTGGCCTCCTACGAGCAGTACTTC.

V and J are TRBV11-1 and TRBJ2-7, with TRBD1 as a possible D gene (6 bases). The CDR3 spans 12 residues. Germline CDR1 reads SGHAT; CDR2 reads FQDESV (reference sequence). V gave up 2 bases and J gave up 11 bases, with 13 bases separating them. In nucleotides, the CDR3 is TGTGCCAGCAGCTTACGAGAGGACAGCGAGTACTTC. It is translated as CASSLREDSEYF. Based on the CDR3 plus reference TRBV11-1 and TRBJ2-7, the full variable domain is EAEVAQSPRYKITEKSQAVAFWCDPISGHATLYWYRQILGQGPELLVQFQDESVVDDSQLPKDRFSAERLKGVDSTLKIQPAELGDSAMYLCASSLREDSEYFGPGTRLTVT.

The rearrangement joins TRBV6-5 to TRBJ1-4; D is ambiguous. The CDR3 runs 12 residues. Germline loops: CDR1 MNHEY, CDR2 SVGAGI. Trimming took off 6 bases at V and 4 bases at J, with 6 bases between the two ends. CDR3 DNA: TGTGCCAGCAGCGGAGTTAATGAAAAACTGTTTTTT. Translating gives CASSGVNEKLFF.

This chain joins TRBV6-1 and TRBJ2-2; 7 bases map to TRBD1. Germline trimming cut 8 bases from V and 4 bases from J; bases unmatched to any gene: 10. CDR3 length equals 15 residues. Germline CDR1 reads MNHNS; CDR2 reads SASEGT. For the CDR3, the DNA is TGTGCCAGCCAACATGGGACAGCAAGCACCGGGGAGCTGTTTTTT. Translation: CASQHGTASTGELFF.

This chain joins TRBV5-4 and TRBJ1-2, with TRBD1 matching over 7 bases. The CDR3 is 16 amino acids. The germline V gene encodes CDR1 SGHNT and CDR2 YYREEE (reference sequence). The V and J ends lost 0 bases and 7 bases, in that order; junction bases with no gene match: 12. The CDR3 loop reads CASSLALAGGSGGYTF. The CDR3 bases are TGTGCCAGCAGCTTGGCCTTGGCAGGGGGGTCGGGTGGCTACACCTTC.

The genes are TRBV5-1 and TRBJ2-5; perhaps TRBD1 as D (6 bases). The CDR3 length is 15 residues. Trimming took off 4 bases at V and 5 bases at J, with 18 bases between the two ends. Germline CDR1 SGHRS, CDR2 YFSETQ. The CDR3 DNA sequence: TGCGCCAGCAGCCCCCAAACTACAGGGATCGAGACCCAGTACTTC. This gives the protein CASSPQTTGIETQYF.

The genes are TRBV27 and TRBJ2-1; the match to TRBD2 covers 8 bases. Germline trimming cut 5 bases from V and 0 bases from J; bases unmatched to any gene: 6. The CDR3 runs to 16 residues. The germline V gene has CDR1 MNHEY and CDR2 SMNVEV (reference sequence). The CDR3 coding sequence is TGTGCCAGCAGTCCTACTAGCGGAGTCTCCTACAATGAGCAGTTCTTC. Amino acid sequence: CASSPTSGVSYNEQFF.

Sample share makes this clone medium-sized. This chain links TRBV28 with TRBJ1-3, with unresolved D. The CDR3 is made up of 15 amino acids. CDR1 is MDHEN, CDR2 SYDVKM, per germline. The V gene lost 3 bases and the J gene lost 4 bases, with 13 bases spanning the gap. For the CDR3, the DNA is TGTGCCAGCAGTTTCGAGGGTCGGGTAGGAAACACCATATATTTT. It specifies CASSFEGRVGNTIYF.

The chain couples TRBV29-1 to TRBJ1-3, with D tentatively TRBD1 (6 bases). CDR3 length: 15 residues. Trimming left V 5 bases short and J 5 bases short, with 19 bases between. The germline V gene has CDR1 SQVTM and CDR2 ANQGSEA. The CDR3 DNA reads TGCAGCGTTACAGGAGAAGGACAGATCAGAAACACCATATATTTT. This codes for CSVTGEGQIRNTIYF.

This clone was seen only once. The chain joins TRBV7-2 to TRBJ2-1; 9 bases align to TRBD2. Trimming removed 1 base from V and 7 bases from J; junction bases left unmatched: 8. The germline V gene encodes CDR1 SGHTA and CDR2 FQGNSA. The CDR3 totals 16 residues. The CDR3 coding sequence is TGTGCCAGCAGCTTAGTAAGGCTAGCGGGGATAAATGAGCAGTTCTTC. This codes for CASSLVRLAGINEQFF.

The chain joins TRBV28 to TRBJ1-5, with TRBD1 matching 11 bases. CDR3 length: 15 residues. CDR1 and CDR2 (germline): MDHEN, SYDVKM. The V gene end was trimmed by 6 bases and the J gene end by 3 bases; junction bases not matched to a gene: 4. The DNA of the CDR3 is TGTGCCAGCAGCCCGGGACAGGGGGACAATCAGCCCCAGCATTTT. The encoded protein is CASSPGQGDNQPQHF. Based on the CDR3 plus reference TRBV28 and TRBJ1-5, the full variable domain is DVKVTQSSRYLVKRTGEKVFLECVQDMDHENMFWYRQDPGLGLRLIYFSYDVKMKEKGDIPEGYSVSREKKERFSLILESASTNQTSMYLCASSPGQGDNQPQHFGDGTRLSIL.

DNA of the CDR3: TGTGCCTGGAGAGACACCTCCTACGAGCAGTACTTC. The encoded protein is CAWRDTSYEQYF. J is TRBJ2-7 and V is TRBV30; D is ambiguous. Germline V lookup: CDR1 GTSNPN, CDR2 SVGIG (reference sequence). The V end was cut by 3 bases, the J end by 0 bases, with 6 bases between. The CDR3 loop spans 12 amino acids.

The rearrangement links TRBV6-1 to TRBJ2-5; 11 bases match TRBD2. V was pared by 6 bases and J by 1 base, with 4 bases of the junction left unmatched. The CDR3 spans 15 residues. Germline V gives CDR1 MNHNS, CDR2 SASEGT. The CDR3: CASSQTSGIQETQYF. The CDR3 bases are TGTGCCAGCAGCCAGACTAGCGGGATCCAAGAGACCCAGTACTTC.

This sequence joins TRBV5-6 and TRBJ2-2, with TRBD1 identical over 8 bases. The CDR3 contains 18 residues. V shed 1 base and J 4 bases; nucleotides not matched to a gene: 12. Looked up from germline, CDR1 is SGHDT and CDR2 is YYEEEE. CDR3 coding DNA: TGTGCCAGCAGCTTGAATTTCCAGGGGGCTTCCCCCACCGGGGAGCTGTTTTTT. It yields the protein CASSLNFQGASPTGELFF.

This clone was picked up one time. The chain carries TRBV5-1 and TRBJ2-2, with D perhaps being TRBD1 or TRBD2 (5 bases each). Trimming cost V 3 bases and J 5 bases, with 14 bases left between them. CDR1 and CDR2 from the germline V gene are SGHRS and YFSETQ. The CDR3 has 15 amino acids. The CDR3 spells CASSSRDPGTGELFF. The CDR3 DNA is TGCGCCAGCAGCTCCCGGGACCCTGGGACCGGGGAGCTGTTTTTT.

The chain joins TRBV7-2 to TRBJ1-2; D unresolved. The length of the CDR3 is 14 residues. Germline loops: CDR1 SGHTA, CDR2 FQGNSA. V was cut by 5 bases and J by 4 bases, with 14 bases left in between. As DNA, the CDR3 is TGTGCCAGCAGCCCTTTCCACAATGGCTATGGCTACACCTTC. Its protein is CASSPFHNGYGYTF.

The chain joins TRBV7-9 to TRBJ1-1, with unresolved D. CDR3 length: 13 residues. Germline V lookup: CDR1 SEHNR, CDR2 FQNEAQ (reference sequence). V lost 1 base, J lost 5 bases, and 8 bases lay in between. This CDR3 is CASSLVEGTEAFF. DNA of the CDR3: TGTGCCAGCAGCTTAGTTGAGGGAACTGAAGCTTTCTTT. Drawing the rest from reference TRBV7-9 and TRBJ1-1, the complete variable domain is DTGVSQNPRHKITKRGQNVTFRCDPISEHNRLYWYRQTLGQGPEFLTYFQNEAQLEKSRLLSDRFSAERPKGSFSTLEIQRTEQGDSAMYLCASSLVEGTEAFFGQGTRLTVV.

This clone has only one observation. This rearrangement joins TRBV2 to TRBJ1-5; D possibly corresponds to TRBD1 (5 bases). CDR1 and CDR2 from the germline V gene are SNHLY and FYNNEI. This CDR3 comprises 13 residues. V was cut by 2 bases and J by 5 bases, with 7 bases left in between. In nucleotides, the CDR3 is TGTGCCAGCAGTGAATTCAGGGATCAGCCCCAGCATTTT. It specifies CASSEFRDQPQHF.

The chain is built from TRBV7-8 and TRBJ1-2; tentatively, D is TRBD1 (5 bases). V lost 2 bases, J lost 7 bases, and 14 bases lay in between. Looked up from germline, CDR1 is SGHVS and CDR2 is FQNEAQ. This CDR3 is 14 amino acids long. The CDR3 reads CASSLLALGGGYTF. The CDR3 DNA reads TGTGCCAGCAGCTTACTTGCCCTCGGGGGTGGCTACACCTTC.